What follows describes a single T cell receptor beta chain. The target antigen is unknown. Trimming cost V 2 bases and J 3 bases, with 5 bases left between them. The CDR3 is made up of 12 amino acids. The germline gives CDR1 ENHRY, CDR2 SYGVKD. The record originates from a study of OX40 agonist ivuxolimab in advanced cancers. Looking at the study overall: Dosing consisted of intravenous ivuxolimab at 0.01 to 10 mg/kg every 2 weeks. Whole-study results and caveats: The CD4+ and CD8+ T cells in the blood had expanded clonally by week 6 at 0.1 to 3.0 mg/kg.

The method was immunoSEQ multiplex PCR; TCRdb's version includes in-frame clones alone and lacks a portion of them. The sample contains about 18,000 clones, roughly 74% of which appear only once. The TCR comes from an adult with an advanced solid tumor such as melanoma, head and neck, liver or kidney cancer. Sequences were derived from CD4+ or CD8+ T cells sorted from blood, sampled in a trial of the OX40 agonist ivuxolimab. This chain connects TRBV10-3 to TRBJ2-7; D not resolved. The CDR3 nucleotides read TGTGCCATCAGTGAGGTAGACTACGAGCAGTACTTC. This translates into CAISEVDYEQYF.